This passage covers 30 T cell receptor beta chains from one sample sequenced in a study of cytomegalovirus exposure and HLA in healthy donors. Some clones are missing from TCRdb's copy, which holds only in-frame ones; the method was immunoSEQ multiplex PCR. The repertoire includes fewer than 250,000 clones, approximately 80% of them detected once, and over 13% sits in the top ten. Sequenced sample: PBMCs. These receptor sequences come from a woman in her twenties or thirties in good health and CMV-seropositive.

The rearrangement uses TRBV27 and TRBJ2-1, with 9 bases that match TRBD1. This CDR3 spans 16 amino acids. V shed 6 bases and J 4 bases; nucleotides not matched to a gene: 10. The germline V gene has CDR1 MNHEY and CDR2 SMNVEV (reference sequence). CDR3 sequence (DNA): TGTGCCAGCAGCTCCGGGACAGGGATAAATTACAATGAGCAGTTCTTC. Encoded protein: CASSSGTGINYNEQFF.

The V and J genes are TRBV29-1 and TRBJ2-2; unclear D gene. Germline V gives CDR1 SQVTM, CDR2 ANQGSEA. This CDR3 contains 12 residues. V lost 7 bases and J 5 bases, leaving 11 bases between the germline ends. The CDR3 loop reads CSALPWTGELFF. In DNA, the CDR3 is TGCAGCGCCCTACCTTGGACCGGGGAGCTGTTTTTT.

V is TRBV5-1 and J is TRBJ2-7, with 8 positions matching TRBD1. The CDR3 is 15 residues long. Germline lookup yields CDR1 SGHRS and CDR2 YFSETQ. V lost 3 bases and J lost 6; bases outside the gene matches: 11. The CDR3 sequence: CASSSHRTGPLEQYF. DNA of the CDR3: TGCGCCAGCAGCTCACACAGGACAGGGCCTCTCGAGCAGTACTTC.

J is TRBJ2-5 and V is TRBV9; D uncertain. CDR1 and CDR2 (germline): SGDLS, YYNGEE. V was clipped by 3 bases and J by 0 bases, with 12 bases between them. This CDR3 is built from 15 residues. The CDR3 DNA follows: TGTGCCAGCAGCGGTAATGGAGCGAACCAAGAGACCCAGTACTTC. The encoded protein is CASSGNGANQETQYF.

This chain joins TRBV19 and TRBJ2-3, with D tentatively TRBD1 or TRBD2 (5 bases each). V was pared by 8 bases and J by 2 bases, with 17 bases between. Germline assignment: CDR1 LNHDA and CDR2 SQIVND (reference sequence). CDR3 length: 15 residues. CDR3 sequence: CASSVAGRDTDTQYF. Here the CDR3 DNA reads TGTGCCAGTTCTGTTGCAGGGAGAGACACAGATACGCAGTATTTT.

In this sample, this clone turned up a few times. The rearrangement uses TRBV14 and TRBJ1-1, with a weak D call TRBD1 (5 bases). The length of the CDR3 is 14 residues. CDR1 and CDR2 from the germline V gene are SGHDN and FVKESK. With 5 bases removed from V and 0 bases from J, the gap between germline ends came to 10 bases. The CDR3 spells CASSKTVMNTEAFF. CDR3 in DNA: TGTGCCAGCAGCAAGACAGTTATGAACACTGAAGCTTTCTTT.

This clone was observed once. The rearrangement uses TRBV29-1 and TRBJ2-3, with 7 bases lining up with TRBD2. Unmatched junction bases numbered 10, after V lost 2 bases and J lost 2 bases. The CDR3 contains 16 residues. The germline CDR1 and CDR2 sequences are SQVTM and ANQGSEA. CDR3 sequence reads: CSVELISGTHTDTQYF. The CDR3 region has the DNA TGCAGCGTTGAATTGATCAGCGGGACCCACACAGATACGCAGTATTTT.

The rearrangement links TRBV30 to TRBJ1-5; D is undetermined. Germline CDR1 GTSNPN, CDR2 SVGIG (reference sequence). V was clipped by 1 base and J by 1 base, with 5 bases between them. The CDR3 extends over 13 amino acids. CDR3 nucleotide sequence: TGTGCCTGGAGTGAGACGAGCAATCAGCCCCAGCATTTT. Translation: CAWSETSNQPQHF. The whole variable domain, remainder taken from reference TRBV30 and TRBJ1-5, is SQTIHQWPATLVQPVGSPLSLECTVEGTSNPNLYWYRQAAGRGLQLLFYSVGIGQISSEVPQNLSASRPQDRQFILSSKKLLLSDSGFYLCAWSETSNQPQHFGDGTRLSIL.

The rearrangement links TRBV9 to TRBJ2-7; D not resolved. V was cut by 3 bases and J by 0 bases, with 10 bases left in between. The CDR3 has 14 amino acids. Germline CDR1 SGDLS, CDR2 YYNGEE. The DNA for the CDR3 is TGTGCCAGCAGCGCCACCATGGGCTCCTACGAGCAGTACTTC. It codes for CASSATMGSYEQYF.

The CDR3 loop is CAWDQTGTNEKLFF. The CDR3 bases are TGTGCCTGGGACCAGACAGGGACTAATGAAAAACTGTTTTTT. The chain couples TRBV30 to TRBJ1-4; 7 bases match TRBD1. The CDR3 contains 14 residues. V was pared by 5 bases and J by 2 bases, with 5 bases of the junction left unmatched. The germline gives CDR1 GTSNPN, CDR2 SVGIG (reference sequence).

The gene calls are TRBV30 and TRBJ1-2, with 7 bases matching TRBD1. Trimming cost V 2 bases and J 3 bases; bases outside gene matches: 3. The CDR3 extends over 13 amino acids. From germline, CDR1 is GTSNPN and CDR2 SVGIG (reference sequence). DNA for the CDR3: TGTGCCTGGAGTCCTGACAGGGACTATGGCTACACCTTC. As protein: CAWSPDRDYGYTF.

This clone came up once. The rearrangement uses TRBV19 and TRBJ2-1, with 9 bases aligning to TRBD1. Per the germline V gene, CDR1 is LNHDA and CDR2 is SQIVND (reference sequence). The CDR3 runs 16 residues. With V trimmed by 7 bases and J by 4 bases, 11 bases remained unmatched. The CDR3: CASKTLGDREYNEQFF. Written as DNA, the CDR3 is TGTGCCAGTAAAACCCTGGGGGACAGGGAGTACAATGAGCAGTTCTTC.

The rearrangement joins TRBV2 to TRBJ1-2; 8 nucleotides align to TRBD1. This CDR3 has 13 residues. Losses at the gene ends were 1 base for V and 8 bases for J; bases not matched to a gene: 3. In germline, CDR1 is SNHLY, CDR2 FYNNEI. The DNA for the CDR3 is TGTGCCAGCAGTGAAGGACAGGGGCGAGGCTACACCTTC. Residues: CASSEGQGRGYTF.

The chain links TRBV28 to TRBJ2-4, with 10 bases that match TRBD2. Germline V gives CDR1 MDHEN, CDR2 SYDVKM. The CDR3 runs to 19 residues. Trimming at V came to 5 bases and at J to 2 bases, leaving 15 bases not matched to a gene. The CDR3 here is CASSAGLADFRGSKNIQYF. CDR3 in DNA: TGTGCCAGCAGTGCCGGACTAGCGGATTTTCGTGGGTCCAAAAACATTCAGTACTTC. Combining the CDR3 with reference TRBV28 and TRBJ2-4 gives the whole variable domain DVKVTQSSRYLVKRTGEKVFLECVQDMDHENMFWYRQDPGLGLRLIYFSYDVKMKEKGDIPEGYSVSREKKERFSLILESASTNQTSMYLCASSAGLADFRGSKNIQYFGAGTRLSVL.

This clone was detected only once. V and J are TRBV4-2 and TRBJ2-1; the match to TRBD2 covers 10 bases. Trimming at V came to 5 bases and at J to 7 bases, leaving 11 bases not matched to a gene. Germline loops: CDR1 LGHNA, CDR2 YNFKEQ. The CDR3 totals 16 residues. The CDR3 bases are TGTGCCAGCAGCTTGGGACTAGCGACAGGAGTGAATGAGCAGTTCTTC. Translated: CASSLGLATGVNEQFF.

This clone was recorded only once. The V and J genes are TRBV6-5 and TRBJ1-2; D may be TRBD1 (6 bases). CDR1 is MNHEY, CDR2 SVGAGI, per germline. The CDR3 has 15 residues. V lost 0 bases to trimming and J lost 4 bases, with 12 bases between them. The CDR3 region is CASSYSRGVLYGYTF. In DNA, the CDR3 is TGTGCCAGCAGTTACTCGAGGGGGGTCCTCTATGGCTACACCTTC.

The chain joins TRBV4-2 to TRBJ1-4; no definite D call. CDR1 and CDR2 from the germline V gene are LGHNA and YNFKEQ. The CDR3 runs 13 residues. Trimming cost V 0 bases and J 5 bases, with 4 bases left between them. The chain's CDR3 is CASSQDSNEKLFF. The CDR3 DNA follows: TGTGCCAGCAGCCAAGACTCGAATGAAAAACTGTTTTTT.

The V gene is TRBV5-1, the J gene TRBJ1-2; no reliable D call. The CDR3 covers 12 residues. CDR1 and CDR2 (germline): SGHRS, YFSETQ. V lost 4 bases and J 8 bases, leaving 12 bases between the germline ends. In nucleotides, the CDR3 is TGCGCCAGCAGCGAAAATAAGAGCGGCTACACCTTC. Amino acids: CASSENKSGYTF.

This clone was picked up a small number of times. This chain connects TRBV4-1 to TRBJ2-7; TRBD1 agrees at 8 bases. Germline-derived CDR1 and CDR2 are MGHRA and YSYEKL. This CDR3 has 14 residues. The V segment lost 4 bases and the J segment 3 bases; nucleotides outside the gene matches: 5. This CDR3 is CASSRQDRGYEQYF. The CDR3 region has the DNA TGCGCCAGCAGCCGCCAAGACAGGGGCTACGAGCAGTACTTC.

The chain combines TRBV6-5 with TRBJ2-2; no clear D gene. The germline V and J ends were trimmed by 2 bases and 5 bases, with 9 bases remaining between them. The CDR3 totals 14 residues. Germline assignment: CDR1 MNHEY and CDR2 SVGAGI. The chain's CDR3 is CASSYQRTTGELFF. The CDR3 DNA follows: TGTGCCAGCAGTTACCAGAGAACTACCGGGGAGCTGTTTTTT.

The V call is TRBV10-3, the J call TRBJ1-1; D ambiguous. The CDR3 sequence is 12 residues long. Germline V lookup: CDR1 ENHRY, CDR2 SYGVKD. Trimming removed 8 bases at V and 1 base at J, with 8 bases between. In DNA, the CDR3 is TGTGCCATCGGCAACGGGAACACTGAAGCTTTCTTT. Its translation: CAIGNGNTEAFF.

The rearrangement links TRBV2 to TRBJ2-1; D is ambiguous. The CDR3 extends over 14 amino acids. In germline, CDR1 is SNHLY, CDR2 FYNNEI. Trimming removed 3 bases from V and 0 bases from J, with 6 bases in between. Here the CDR3 DNA reads TGTGCCAGCAGTGAGTCGAACTCCTACAATGAGCAGTTCTTC. It yields the protein CASSESNSYNEQFF.

The chain carries TRBV28 and TRBJ2-7, with D unclear. Germline V gene data show CDR1 as MDHEN and CDR2 as SYDVKM. Trimming took 6 bases from V and 1 from J, leaving 16 bases between them. The CDR3 has 15 amino acids. CDR3 in amino acids: CASRQLGRASYEQYF. CDR3 sequence (DNA): TGTGCCAGCAGACAGCTCGGACGGGCTTCCTACGAGCAGTACTTC. The complete variable domain, with remaining parts taken from reference TRBV28 and TRBJ2-7, reads DVKVTQSSRYLVKRTGEKVFLECVQDMDHENMFWYRQDPGLGLRLIYFSYDVKMKEKGDIPEGYSVSREKKERFSLILESASTNQTSMYLCASRQLGRASYEQYFGPGTRLTVT.

J is TRBJ1-2 and V is TRBV27; D is possibly TRBD1 (5 bases). Germline assignment: CDR1 MNHEY and CDR2 SMNVEV (reference sequence). This CDR3 has 14 residues. Trimming stripped 4 bases from V and 4 bases from J, with 13 bases between. The CDR3 region is CASSWGDPIYGYTF. In DNA form, the CDR3 reads TGTGCCAGCAGTTGGGGGGACCCAATCTATGGCTACACCTTC.

The rearrangement uses TRBV18 and TRBJ2-7; TRBD1 aligns across 7 bases. The trim removed 3 bases at V and 4 bases at J, leaving 9 bases unmatched. CDR3 length equals 15 residues. CDR1 and CDR2 (germline): KGHSH, LQKENI. As DNA, the CDR3 is TGTGCCAGCTCACCTGGAGACAGGGCCTCTTACGAGCAGTACTTC. Translated, it gives CASSPGDRASYEQYF.

On this clone itself: One end of the junction does not line up with germline, which may come from a read error. The chain couples TRBV30 to TRBJ2-7; the D call may be TRBD1 or TRBD2 (6 bases each). Germline CDR1 GTSNPN, CDR2 SVGIG (reference sequence). CDR3 length equals 11 residues. CDR3 residues: CAWTANREVGF. The CDR3 DNA is TGTGCCTGGACGGCAAACAGGGAGGTGGGCTTC.

The genes are TRBV6-1 and TRBJ2-5, with D unresolved. Germline assignment: CDR1 MNHNS and CDR2 SASEGT. This CDR3 has 11 residues. Trimming left V 7 bases short and J 9 bases short, with 12 bases between. The CDR3 is CASILEVAQYF. CDR3 DNA: TGTGCCAGCATTCTCGAGGTGGCCCAGTACTTC.

The CDR3 region is CASGAGGYNEQFF. DNA for the CDR3: TGCGCCAGCGGAGCGGGAGGCTACAATGAGCAGTTCTTC. The chain combines TRBV5-1 with TRBJ2-1, with 9 bases aligning to TRBD2. The CDR3 spans 13 residues. CDR1 and CDR2 from the germline V gene are SGHRS and YFSETQ. V shed 7 bases, J shed 3 bases, and the junction held 2 bases outside the gene matches.

This sequence joins TRBV7-9 and TRBJ1-3; no reliable D call. CDR1 and CDR2 from the germline V gene are SEHNR and FQNEAQ (reference sequence). Trimming removed 0 bases from V and 2 bases from J, with 8 bases in between. The CDR3 contains 15 residues. CDR3 residues: CASSLASTAGNTIYF. As DNA, the CDR3 is TGTGCCAGCAGCTTAGCCTCAACGGCTGGAAACACCATATATTTT.

J is TRBJ1-1 and V is TRBV27; 9 bases fit TRBD1. CDR1 and CDR2 from the germline V gene are MNHEY and SMNVEV (reference sequence). After removal of 6 bases from V and 5 bases from J, the junction contained 10 bases not matched to a gene. This CDR3 has 15 residues. CDR3 loop: CASSSSGQGETEAFF. For the CDR3, the DNA is TGTGCCAGCAGCTCCTCGGGACAGGGCGAGACTGAAGCTTTCTTT.